The clone carrying this T cell receptor beta chain has only a few counts. Its antigen is still unknown. CDR3 and TCR beta VDJ profiling relied on a genomic DNA template. MiXCR, applied by TCRdb to the reads, yields one record per CDR3 protein. The repertoire consists of under 500,000 distinct CDR3 sequences, with over 25% occurring once and the leading ten covering 0.7% to 1%. Only patients with CD8+CD57+ cell expansion on flow cytometry were chosen for sequencing. These data are taken from a study of CD8+CD57+ T cells in acquired aplastic anemia. Per the germline V gene, CDR1 is SGHTA and CDR2 is FQGNSA. The CDR3 contains 15 residues. V lost 4 bases to trimming and J lost 10 bases; unmatched junction nucleotides: 7. Notes on the study in general: Around 27 sequences, all CD8+ CDR3, were shared between patients and controls.

The sequence was obtained from a human donor with aplastic anemia. Sequences were obtained from sorted CD4+, CD8+, or CD8+CD57+ T cells (not recorded which) from PBMCs. The chain is built from TRBV7-2 and TRBJ2-1, with 13 bases aligning to TRBD2. The CDR3 nucleotides read TGTGCCAGCAGCTCTCGACTAGCGGGAGGATCGGAGCAGTTCTTC. It specifies CASSSRLAGGSEQFF.